This TCR beta chain comes out of a study of shared clonotypes between healthy human individuals. Overall study results and limits: Clonotype sharing levels among donors were expected to vary with sequencing depth. Naive subsets, compared against memory subsets, generally had larger estimated richness values. Only blood samples were collected, and tissue repertoires likely differ.

Trimming took off 4 bases at V and 0 bases at J, with 8 bases between the two ends. Looked up from germline, CDR1 is SGHRS and CDR2 is YFSETQ. The CDR3 contains 13 residues. About this clone itself: The antigen is unknown.

Generated by immunoSEQ multiplex PCR, the TCRdb table keeps only in-frame clones and is missing some. There are roughly 660,000 clones in the sample; less than 95% occur only once, and around a third lies in the top ten. Sequenced: memory CD8+ T cells from PBMCs. Subset indicated: CD45RO+ cells pooled with CCR7-negative TemRA cells. The TCR was taken from a man aged 18 to 35 in good health. Some clones in this sample may be carry-over from other donors' samples. The J gene is TRBJ2-7, the V gene TRBV5-1; a possible D gene is TRBD2 (6 bases). CDR3 sequence reads: CASSHGSSYEQYF. CDR3 DNA: TGCGCCAGCAGCCACGGGAGCTCCTACGAGCAGTACTTC.